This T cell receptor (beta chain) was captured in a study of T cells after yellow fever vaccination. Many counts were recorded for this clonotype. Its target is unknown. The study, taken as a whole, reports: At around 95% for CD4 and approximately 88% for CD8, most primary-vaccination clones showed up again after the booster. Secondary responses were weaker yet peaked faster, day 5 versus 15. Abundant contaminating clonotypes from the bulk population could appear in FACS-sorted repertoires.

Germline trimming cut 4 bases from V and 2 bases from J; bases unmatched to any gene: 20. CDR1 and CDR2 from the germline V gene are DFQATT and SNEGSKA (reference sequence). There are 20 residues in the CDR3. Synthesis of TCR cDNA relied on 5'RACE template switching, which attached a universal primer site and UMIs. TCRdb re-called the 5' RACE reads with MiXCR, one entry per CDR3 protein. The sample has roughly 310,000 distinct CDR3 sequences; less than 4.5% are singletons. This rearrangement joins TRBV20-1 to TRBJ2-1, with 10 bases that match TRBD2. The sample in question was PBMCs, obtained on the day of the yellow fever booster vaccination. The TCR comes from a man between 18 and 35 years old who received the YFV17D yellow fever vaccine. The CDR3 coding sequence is TGCAGTGCTACCCCCAGGGGGAGCGGGGGGGCCTTAGTAACCTACAATGAGCAGTTCTTC. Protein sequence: CSATPRGSGGALVTYNEQFF.